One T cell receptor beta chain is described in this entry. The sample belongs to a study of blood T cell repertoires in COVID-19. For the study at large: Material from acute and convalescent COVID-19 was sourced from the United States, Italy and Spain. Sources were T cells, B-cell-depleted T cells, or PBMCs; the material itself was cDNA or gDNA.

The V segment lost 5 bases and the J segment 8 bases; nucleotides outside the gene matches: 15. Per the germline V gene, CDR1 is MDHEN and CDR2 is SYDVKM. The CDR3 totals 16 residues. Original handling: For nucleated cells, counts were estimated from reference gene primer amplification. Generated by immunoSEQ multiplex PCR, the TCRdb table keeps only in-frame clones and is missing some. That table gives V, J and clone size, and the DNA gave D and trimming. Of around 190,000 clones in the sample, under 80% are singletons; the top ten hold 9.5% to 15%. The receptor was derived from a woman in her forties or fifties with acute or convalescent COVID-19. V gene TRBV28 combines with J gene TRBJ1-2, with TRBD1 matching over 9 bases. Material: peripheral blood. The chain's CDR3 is CASSVVEEQGAGGYTF. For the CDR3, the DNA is TGTGCCAGCAGTGTCGTGGAGGAACAGGGGGCTGGCGGCTACACCTTC.